A single TCR beta chain is shown here with its context. Its antigen is unknown. A read error may explain this, as a much larger clone is one base away. TCRdb reanalysed the RT-PCR reads using MiXCR and keeps one entry per CDR3 protein. This table holds a few hundred thousand distinct CDR3 sequences, approximately 11% found once. The CDR3 has 11 amino acids. The sample originates from a study of response to subunit inactivated influenza vaccine. Notes on the study in general: Only a handful of new T cells, the authors suggested, are recruited with each seasonal influenza vaccination.

This receptor was identified in a man between 45 and 60 years old who received an inactivated influenza vaccine. The sequences come from PBMCs from blood, collected about 40 days after vaccination. V and J are TRBV12-3 or TRBV12-4 and TRBJ2-5; D is possibly TRBD2 (6 bases). CDR3 bases: TGTGCCAGCAGTTCGGGAGAGTCCCAGTACTTC. Its translation is CASSSGESQYF.